Detailed here is one TCR beta chain. Other DNA variants within this sample encode the same CDR3. This entry belongs to a study of blood T cell repertoires in COVID-19. About the research overall: Nucleic acid was either cDNA or gDNA, and it came from T cells, B-cell-depleted T cells, or PBMCs.

Trimming cost V 1 base and J 7 bases, with 8 bases left between them. The germline V gene encodes CDR1 KGHSH and CDR2 LQKENI. The CDR3 totals 13 residues. The study drew participants aged about 18 to 89 years from some 23 US areas. Participant-reported clinical history was the basis for cohort assignment. All recovered Cohort 3 donors got two negative PCRs, got clearance, or saw symptom resolution. The repertoire was sequenced with immunoSEQ multiplex PCR; TCRdb's copy has only in-frame clones and lacks some. The sample carries 150,000 to 190,000 clones, 80% to 90% recorded once. The material sequenced was PBMCs or T cells enriched from blood (not recorded which). The V and J genes are TRBV18 and TRBJ2-1; D is unresolved. The sequence came from a man aged 45-65 years who had recovered from COVID-19. CDR3 nucleotide sequence: TGTGCCAGCTCACCACGCCAGTCTAATGAGCAGTTCTTC. It translates to CASSPRQSNEQFF.